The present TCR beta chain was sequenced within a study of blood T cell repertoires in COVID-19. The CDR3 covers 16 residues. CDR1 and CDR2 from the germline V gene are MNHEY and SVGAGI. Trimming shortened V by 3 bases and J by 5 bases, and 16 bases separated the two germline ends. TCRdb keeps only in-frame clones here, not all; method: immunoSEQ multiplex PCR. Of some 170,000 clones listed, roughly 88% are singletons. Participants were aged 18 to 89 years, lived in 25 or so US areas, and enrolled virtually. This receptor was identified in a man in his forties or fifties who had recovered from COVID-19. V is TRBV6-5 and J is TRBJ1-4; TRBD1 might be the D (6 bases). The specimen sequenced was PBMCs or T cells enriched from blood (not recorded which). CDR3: CASSYGVTGPNEKLFF. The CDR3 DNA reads TGTGCCAGCAGTTATGGGGTTACAGGGCCCAATGAAAAACTGTTTTTT.